A selection of T cell receptor beta chains follows, all from one sample in a study of cytomegalovirus exposure and HLA in healthy donors. The table came from immunoSEQ multiplex PCR; TCRdb's copy has only in-frame clones and leaves some out. The sample lists around 170,000 clones; 75% to 90% were seen once. Material: PBMCs. The receptors were gathered from a woman aged 18-29 years in good health and CMV-seronegative. Both conserved end residues are trimmed from each CDR3. Rows may omit the clone size; those that give it use once, few, many or a size class.

cdr3_aa	clone_size	v_call	j_call
ASRRRQGQRSNQPQH	few	TRBV12-2	TRBJ1-5
ASRLPGRDYGYT	-	TRBV5-6	TRBJ1-2
ASKADGYT	once	TRBV19	TRBJ1-2
ASTREASNQPQH	once	TRBV2	TRBJ1-5
ASPYRNRTNYGYT	once	TRBV5-3	TRBJ1-2
AWSEQGTDTQY	once	TRBV30	TRBJ2-3
ASSPQAGLTVERTGELF	-	TRBV18	TRBJ2-2
ASSQERGYEQY	-	TRBV14	TRBJ2-7
ASSTSQREGPGNTIY	once	TRBV19	TRBJ1-3
SVRTEARGTEAF	-	TRBV29-1	TRBJ1-1
ASSLWETGVNTEAF	-	TRBV7-8	TRBJ1-1
AAGLGAKNIQY	-	TRBV7-9	TRBJ2-4
ASSPSYNEQF	-	TRBV4-2	TRBJ2-1
ASSHLSAEQY	-	TRBV5-5	TRBJ2-7
ASSRGTAGGEPQH	-	TRBV7-2	TRBJ1-5
ASELAGGSAYEQY	-	TRBV6-1	-
ASSAPWAGQETQY	-	TRBV5-6	TRBJ2-5
AWSPPLLAEETQY	-	TRBV30	TRBJ2-5
ASSLGPMNTEAF	few	TRBV27	TRBJ1-1
ASSLGQGASQPQH	few	TRBV5-1	TRBJ1-5
ATGTSGIYEQY	-	TRBV10-3	TRBJ2-7
ASRRDFPGDEQF	-	TRBV6-5	TRBJ2-1
ATSLQGTSTDTQY	-	TRBV15	TRBJ2-3